This entry is about one TCR beta chain. The source of the sample is a study of T cells expressing NK-cell markers. TCRdb re-called the 5' RACE reads, yielding one record per CDR3 amino acid sequence without DNA. Its clone listing holds tens of thousands of distinct CDR3 sequences. The CDR3 loop spans 11 amino acids. The germline gives CDR1 SGHRS, CDR2 YFSETQ. V usage is TRBV5-1 and J usage is TRBJ2-1; TCRdb calls TRBD2, which cannot be checked without DNA. Sequences were obtained from blood T cells: a sorted CD56 or NKG2C T cell subset, CD4+ or CD8+ T cells, or bulk PBMC T cells (not recorded which). The clonotype was recovered from a woman aged 18 to 75 in good health. CDR3 amino acids: CASLRDNEQFF.